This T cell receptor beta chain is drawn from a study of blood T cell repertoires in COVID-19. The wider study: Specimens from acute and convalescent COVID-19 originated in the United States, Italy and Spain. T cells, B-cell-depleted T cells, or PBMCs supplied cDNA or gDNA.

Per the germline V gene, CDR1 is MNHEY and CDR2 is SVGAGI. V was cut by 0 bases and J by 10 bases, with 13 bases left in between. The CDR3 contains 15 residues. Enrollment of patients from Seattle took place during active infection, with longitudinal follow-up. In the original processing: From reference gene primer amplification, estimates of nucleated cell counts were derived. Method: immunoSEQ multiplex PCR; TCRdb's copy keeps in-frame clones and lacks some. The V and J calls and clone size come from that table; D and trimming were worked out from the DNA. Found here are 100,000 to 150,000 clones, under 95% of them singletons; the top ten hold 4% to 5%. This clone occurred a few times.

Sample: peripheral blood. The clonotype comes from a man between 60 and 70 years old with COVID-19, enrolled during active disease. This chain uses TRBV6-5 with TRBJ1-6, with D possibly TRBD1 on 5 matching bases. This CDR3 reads CASSYSGDSASPLHF. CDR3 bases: TGTGCCAGCAGTTACTCCGGGGACTCAGCGTCACCCCTCCACTTT.